A single sample is the source of the 29 T cell receptor beta chains below, sequenced in a study of glioma-infiltrating T cells after dendritic cell vaccination. Profiling relied on immunoSEQ multiplex PCR, and the TCRdb table lists in-frame clones only, not all of them. The table shows approximately 100,000 clones, with roughly 79% occurring only once. The starting material was blood, obtained before dendritic cell vaccination. The origin of the receptors is a human donor with glioblastoma.

This clone appeared a single time. J is TRBJ2-2 and V is TRBV7-2; possible D gene TRBD1, 5 bases. There are 15 residues in the CDR3. Trimming removed 3 bases at V and 1 base at J, with 9 bases between. Germline values: CDR1 SGHTA, CDR2 FQGNSA. The CDR3 DNA reads as TGTGCCAGCAGCTTCCCAGGGCAGAACACCGGGGAGCTGTTTTTT. Its protein is CASSFPGQNTGELFF.

This chain links TRBV30 with TRBJ1-2, with TRBD1 matching over 7 bases. Trimming took 5 bases from V and 4 from J; bases not matched to a gene: 4. Looked up from germline, CDR1 is GTSNPN and CDR2 is SVGIG (reference sequence). The CDR3 has 12 amino acids. The CDR3 protein is CAWEQGSYGYTF. The CDR3 nucleotides are TGTGCCTGGGAACAGGGGAGCTATGGCTACACCTTC.

The rearrangement joins TRBV7-8 to TRBJ2-7, with 7 nucleotides matching TRBD1. The CDR3 totals 14 residues. Germline CDR1 and CDR2: SGHVS and FQNEAQ. V trimming: 5 bases; J trimming: 2 bases; junction bases outside the gene matches: 6. The CDR3, as DNA: TGTGCCAGCAGCCTACCGACAGGGACCTACGAGCAGTACTTC. Its translation: CASSLPTGTYEQYF.

The chain employs TRBV7-2 and TRBJ2-2; D is uncertain. Trimming stripped 4 bases from V and 8 bases from J, with 8 bases between. The CDR3 loop spans 12 amino acids. Germline lookup yields CDR1 SGHTA and CDR2 FQGNSA. The CDR3: CASSSRLGELFF. CDR3 in DNA: TGTGCCAGCAGCTCGAGACTGGGGGAGCTGTTTTTT.

The chain combines TRBV6-5 with TRBJ1-1, with TRBD1 as a possible D gene (6 bases). The CDR3 has 14 amino acids. The V end was cut by 5 bases, the J end by 5 bases, with 15 bases between. Per germline, CDR1 MNHEY and CDR2 SVGAGI. CDR3 DNA: TGTGCCAGCAGTCTACAGGGCCCTTGGACTGAAGCTTTCTTT. Translation: CASSLQGPWTEAFF.

The chain has TRBV5-1 and TRBJ2-1; D unresolved. The V gene's germline CDR1 is SGHRS and CDR2 YFSETQ. The CDR3 loop spans 13 amino acids. Trimming left V 0 bases short and J 7 bases short, with 8 bases between. CDR3 DNA: TGCGCCAGCAGCTTGGACGGTCTGAATGAGCAGTTCTTC. Protein sequence: CASSLDGLNEQFF.

The chain has TRBV29-1 and TRBJ2-3, with TRBD1 matching over 11 bases. The CDR3 runs 15 residues. With V trimmed by 4 bases and J by 4 bases, 7 bases remained unmatched. Germline values: CDR1 SQVTM, CDR2 ANQGSEA. The CDR3 protein is CSVGGGQGVADTQYF. CDR3 coding DNA: TGCAGCGTTGGCGGGGGACAGGGGGTGGCAGATACGCAGTATTTT.

The chain couples TRBV27 to TRBJ2-1; TRBD2 is a possible D gene (7 bases). Deletions cut 2 bases from V and 8 bases from J, with 13 bases between. This CDR3 region has 14 residues. The germline CDR1 and CDR2 sequences are MNHEY and SMNVEV (reference sequence). CDR3 DNA: TGTGCCAGCAGTTTAAGTGGGAGGGGGTATGAGCAGTTCTTC. This translates into CASSLSGRGYEQFF.

The J gene is TRBJ1-1, the V gene TRBV19; 7 positions match TRBD1. Germline CDR1 is LNHDA and CDR2 is SQIVND (reference sequence). Trimming took 8 bases from V and 0 from J; bases not matched to a gene: 6. CDR3 length: 14 amino acids. The CDR3 coding sequence is TGTGCCAGTGAGACAGGGATCATGAACACTGAAGCTTTCTTT. This codes for CASETGIMNTEAFF.

The chain combines TRBV4-3 with TRBJ1-6; no firm D call. This CDR3 has 15 residues. Germline-derived CDR1 and CDR2 are LGHNA and YSLEER. Trimming took 0 bases from V and 10 from J, leaving 13 bases between them. DNA for the CDR3: TGCGCCAGCAGCCAAGATCGAGGGATAGAGTCACCCCTCCACTTT. Its protein product is CASSQDRGIESPLHF.

This sequence joins TRBV6-5 and TRBJ2-7; 9 nucleotides line up with TRBD2. Per germline, CDR1 MNHEY and CDR2 SVGAGI. V gave up 1 base and J gave up 3 bases; unmatched junction bases: 4. CDR3 length: 15 residues. In nucleotides, the CDR3 is TGTGCCAGCAGTTACTACAGCGGGGGGAACTACGAGCAGTACTTC. Amino acids: CASSYYSGGNYEQYF.

V is TRBV7-8 and J is TRBJ1-2; D gene ambiguous. Trimming pared 1 base from V and 6 bases from J, leaving 12 bases between. The CDR3 length is 14 residues. The germline gives CDR1 SGHVS, CDR2 FQNEAQ. CDR3 loop: CASSLVEAPDGYTF. For the CDR3, the DNA is TGTGCCAGCAGCTTAGTTGAGGCGCCGGATGGCTACACCTTC.

The V call is TRBV4-1, the J call TRBJ2-7, with 8 bases identical to TRBD1. The CDR3 runs to 14 residues. Germline CDR1 and CDR2: MGHRA and YSYEKL. Trimming at V came to 1 base and at J to 2 bases, leaving 1 base not matched to a gene. Here the CDR3 DNA reads TGCGCCAGCAGCCAAGGGGGACAGGCCTACGAGCAGTACTTC. It is translated as CASSQGGQAYEQYF.

This chain joins TRBV30 and TRBJ2-2; 7 nucleotides align to TRBD1. Trimming at V came to 7 bases and at J to 6 bases, leaving 8 bases not matched to a gene. CDR3 length: 13 residues. The V gene's germline CDR1 is GTSNPN and CDR2 SVGIG (reference sequence). This CDR3 reads CALDSQGAGELFF. In DNA, the CDR3 is TGTGCCTTGGACTCTCAGGGGGCCGGGGAGCTGTTTTTT. Full variable domain (remainder filled in from reference TRBV30 and TRBJ2-2): SQTIHQWPATLVQPVGSPLSLECTVEGTSNPNLYWYRQAAGRGLQLLFYSVGIGQISSEVPQNLSASRPQDRQFILSSKKLLLSDSGFYLCALDSQGAGELFFGEGSRLTVL.

This clone was counted only a few times. This chain joins TRBV6-4 and TRBJ2-1; TRBD1 aligns across 7 bases. V shed 10 bases, J shed 2 bases, and the junction held 11 bases outside the gene matches. This CDR3 has 15 residues. Looked up from germline, CDR1 is MRHNA and CDR2 is SNTAGT. The CDR3: CATRGGDFPYNEQFF. CDR3 sequence (DNA): TGTGCCACCCGAGGGGGCGACTTCCCCTACAATGAGCAGTTCTTC.

This clone was seen just once. This chain uses TRBV11-3 with TRBJ1-3; 9 bases map to TRBD1. The ends lost 5 bases at V and 3 bases at J; junction bases unmatched: 2. CDR3 length equals 14 residues. Germline V gene lookup returns CDR1 SGHNT and CDR2 YENEEA. The CDR3 region is CASSRDRDGNTIYF. The CDR3 DNA is TGTGCCAGCAGCCGGGACAGGGATGGAAACACCATATATTTT.

V is TRBV30 and J is TRBJ1-5; D possibly corresponds to TRBD1 (5 bases). The V gene's germline CDR1 is GTSNPN and CDR2 SVGIG (reference sequence). The CDR3 has 16 residues. Trimming removed 0 bases from V and 0 bases from J, with 12 bases in between. CDR3 DNA sequence: TGTGCCTGGAGTGTACAAAGGCAGGGTAGCAATCAGCCCCAGCATTTT. Amino acid sequence: CAWSVQRQGSNQPQHF.

The rearrangement links TRBV19 to TRBJ1-5; D gene uncertain. Germline V CDR1 and CDR2: LNHDA, SQIVND (reference sequence). The CDR3 has 13 amino acids. Trimming removed 7 bases from V and 3 bases from J, with 10 bases in between. CDR3 in amino acids: CASTGRFNQPQHF. CDR3 DNA: TGTGCCAGTACAGGTAGATTCAATCAGCCCCAGCATTTT.

This clone has a single count. The chain combines TRBV5-1 with TRBJ2-7, with 8 bases lining up with TRBD2. The V gene's germline CDR1 is SGHRS and CDR2 YFSETQ. J gave up 7 bases and V 4 bases, and 13 bases lay outside the gene matches. The CDR3 totals 15 residues. This CDR3 is CASSPSVAGSEEQYF. CDR3 bases: TGCGCCAGCAGCCCATCAGTAGCGGGGTCCGAGGAGCAGTACTTC.

The rearrangement links TRBV4-2 to TRBJ2-5; 8 bases match TRBD2. Germline V lookup: CDR1 LGHNA, CDR2 YNFKEQ. V trimming: 4 bases; J trimming: 2 bases; junction bases outside the gene matches: 3. The CDR3 runs 14 residues. The CDR3 DNA is TGTGCCAGCAGCCGGGCTAGCGGGCAAGAGACCCAGTACTTC. Protein product: CASSRASGQETQYF.

This chain joins TRBV5-5 and TRBJ1-1; possible D gene TRBD1, 5 bases. V gave up 0 bases and J gave up 5 bases, with 11 bases separating them. This CDR3 is 14 amino acids long. The germline V gene has CDR1 SGHKS and CDR2 YYEKEE (reference sequence). CDR3 sequence reads: CASSLDQGSTEAFF. CDR3 DNA sequence: TGTGCCAGCAGCTTGGACCAGGGATCGACTGAAGCTTTCTTT.

The chain combines TRBV7-9 with TRBJ1-2; tentative D call: TRBD1 (5 bases). V was cut by 5 bases and J by 8 bases, with 12 bases left in between. Germline loops: CDR1 SEHNR, CDR2 FQNEAQ (reference sequence). The CDR3 length is 12 residues. CDR3 region: CASSRGVWGYTF. CDR3 DNA: TGTGCCAGCAGCAGGGGTGTGTGGGGCTACACCTTC.

The CDR3 protein is CASSLIPGGMADTQYF. CDR3 in DNA: TGTGCCAGCAGCTTAATCCCAGGGGGGATGGCAGATACGCAGTATTTT. The chain links TRBV7-2 to TRBJ2-3, with D possibly TRBD1 on 7 matching bases. Trimming left V 2 bases short and J 4 bases short, with 16 bases between. The CDR3 is made up of 16 amino acids. From germline, CDR1 is SGHTA and CDR2 FQGNSA.

The chain's CDR3 is CSAGRGRETQYF. The CDR3, as DNA: TGCAGCGCGGGCCGGGGAAGAGAGACCCAGTACTTC. The chain is built from TRBV29-1 and TRBJ2-5; D perhaps matches TRBD2 (5 bases). V was shortened by 7 bases and J by 4 bases, with 13 bases between the two germline ends. The germline V gene has CDR1 SQVTM and CDR2 ANQGSEA. The CDR3 runs 12 residues.

This sequence joins TRBV10-3 and TRBJ1-5; tentative D call: TRBD1 (5 bases). Germline V gives CDR1 ENHRY, CDR2 SYGVKD. This CDR3 has 15 residues. Trimming shortened V by 10 bases and J by 3 bases, and 19 bases separated the two germline ends. In nucleotides, the CDR3 is TGTGCCACCCAAGGTGGGGGGGAAGACAATCAGCCCCAGCATTTT. Protein product: CATQGGGEDNQPQHF.

CDR3 sequence (DNA): TGCGCCAGCAGCCCCGGACTAGCGGGGGAGTCCTACGAGCAGTACTTC. Its translation is CASSPGLAGESYEQYF. J is TRBJ2-7 and V is TRBV4-3; 13 positions match TRBD2. The CDR3 sequence is 16 residues long. Germline loops: CDR1 LGHNA, CDR2 YSLEER. V shed 4 bases, J shed 1 base, and the junction held 4 bases outside the gene matches.

CDR3 bases: TGTGCCAGCTCACCACCACGGGGGGGAGTGGGCGAGACCCAGTACTTC. This gives the protein CASSPPRGGVGETQYF. This chain uses TRBV18 with TRBJ2-5; 8 positions agree with TRBD2. Trimming cost V 0 bases and J 5 bases; bases outside gene matches: 8. CDR1 is KGHSH and CDR2 is LQKENI in the germline V gene. The CDR3 runs to 16 residues.

The CDR3 loop reads CASSPRRSQGEDTQYF. The CDR3 DNA sequence: TGTGCCAGCAGTCCCCGACGGTCGCAGGGGGAAGATACGCAGTATTTT. This chain uses TRBV7-8 with TRBJ2-3, with TRBD1 identical over 7 bases. Germline V gene lookup returns CDR1 SGHVS and CDR2 FQNEAQ. CDR3 length equals 16 residues. Trimming took 6 bases from V and 5 from J; bases not matched to a gene: 14.

The chain employs TRBV7-2 and TRBJ2-7; D might be TRBD1 (6 bases). The CDR3 is made up of 14 amino acids. Trimming took off 5 bases at V and 2 bases at J, with 13 bases between the two ends. The germline CDR1 and CDR2 sequences are SGHTA and FQGNSA. Written as DNA, the CDR3 is TGTGCCAGCAGCAGCAGGACAGAAGCCTACGAGCAGTACTTC. It is translated as CASSSRTEAYEQYF.